This passage covers 13 T cell receptor beta chains from one sample sequenced in a study of cytomegalovirus exposure and HLA in healthy donors. Amplification used 60 Vbeta primers and 13 Jbeta primers. Data came from immunoSEQ multiplex PCR; TCRdb stores just in-frame clones and leaves some out. This listing includes approximately 58,000 clones. The material sequenced was PBMCs. All receptors derive from a man aged 25 to 45 in good health and CMV-seropositive.

The V call is TRBV6-1, the J call TRBJ2-7; D remains ambiguous. V dropped 1 base and J dropped 4 bases, with 14 bases sitting between them. This CDR3 is 15 amino acids long. Per germline, CDR1 MNHNS and CDR2 SASEGT. CDR3: CASSEVGGLKYEQYF. The CDR3 nucleotides are TGTGCCAGCAGTGAAGTTGGCGGATTAAAATACGAGCAGTACTTC.

The chain carries TRBV18 and TRBJ2-3; TRBD1 agrees at 11 bases. With 3 bases clipped from V and 5 bases from J, the junction kept 4 bases outside the gene matches. Germline V gene sequence: CDR1 KGHSH, CDR2 LQKENI. This CDR3 spans 15 amino acids. This CDR3 is CASSPTGTGGDTQYF. CDR3 nucleotides: TGTGCCAGCTCACCTACAGGGACAGGGGGAGATACGCAGTATTTT.

V is TRBV4-1 and J is TRBJ2-7; 7 positions match TRBD2. Germline V gene sequence: CDR1 MGHRA, CDR2 YSYEKL. CDR3 length: 15 residues. The V gene end was trimmed by 0 bases and the J gene end by 5 bases; junction bases not matched to a gene: 7. The DNA of the CDR3 is TGCGCCAGCAGCCAAGAGTCTAGCGGCCCCAACGAGCAGTACTTC. This gives the protein CASSQESSGPNEQYF.

The chain recombines TRBV30 with TRBJ2-1; 8 bases agree with TRBD1. Germline-derived CDR1 and CDR2 are GTSNPN and SVGIG (reference sequence). V shed 5 bases and J 8 bases; nucleotides not matched to a gene: 8. The CDR3 totals 13 residues. CDR3 sequence (DNA): TGTGCCTGGGGACAGGGAAGGGACGATGAGCAGTTCTTC. Its protein is CAWGQGRDDEQFF. The full variable domain, its missing parts supplied by reference TRBV30 and TRBJ2-1, is SQTIHQWPATLVQPVGSPLSLECTVEGTSNPNLYWYRQAAGRGLQLLFYSVGIGQISSEVPQNLSASRPQDRQFILSSKKLLLSDSGFYLCAWGQGRDDEQFFGPGTRLTVL.

About this clone itself: Other DNA sequences within the sample encode an identical CDR3. The chain employs TRBV15 and TRBJ2-7; 7 positions match TRBD2. The V gene's germline CDR1 is LNHNV and CDR2 YYDKDF (reference sequence). This CDR3 region has 14 residues. Trimming at V came to 1 base and at J to 7 bases, leaving 7 bases not matched to a gene. CDR3 in DNA: TGTGCCACCAGCAGAGGGCAGGGAGCGGGAGAGCAGTACTTC. It yields the protein CATSRGQGAGEQYF.

About this clone: One end of the junction fails to match germline, which may point to a read error. Other DNA sequences in the sample encode the same CDR3. The V call is TRBV5-1, the J call TRBJ2-5; 7 bases fit TRBD2. This CDR3 has 14 amino acids. Germline CDR1 reads SGHRS; CDR2 reads YFSETQ. The CDR3 region is CASSLGGSGETQYF. The DNA of the CDR3 is TGCGCCAGCAGTTTGGGAGGGAGTGGCGAGACCCAGTACTTC.

The CDR3: CASSEAGDSPLHF. The CDR3 DNA reads TGTGCCAGCAGTGAAGCGGGCGATTCACCCCTCCACTTT. The chain joins TRBV6-1 to TRBJ1-6; D call uncertain. Germline V lookup: CDR1 MNHNS, CDR2 SASEGT. Trimming removed 0 bases at V and 8 bases at J, with 5 bases between. The CDR3 is 13 amino acids.

The gene calls are TRBV6-5 and TRBJ2-7; tentative D call: TRBD1 (6 bases). The CDR3 consists of 13 residues. Trimming pared 6 bases from V and 5 bases from J, leaving 14 bases between. In germline, CDR1 is MNHEY, CDR2 SVGAGI. The CDR3 sequence: CASSPTGIHEQYF. In DNA, the CDR3 is TGTGCCAGCAGCCCAACAGGGATCCACGAGCAGTACTTC.

The chain is built from TRBV30 and TRBJ2-7; 9 bases agree with TRBD1. V lost 0 bases, J lost 3 bases, and 3 bases stayed unmatched. The CDR3 is 14 amino acids. The germline gives CDR1 GTSNPN, CDR2 SVGIG (reference sequence). CDR3 sequence reads: CAWSVDRGSYEQYF. The CDR3 bases are TGTGCCTGGAGTGTGGACAGGGGTAGCTACGAGCAGTACTTC.

The chain couples TRBV6-6 to TRBJ1-2, with 8 bases lining up with TRBD1. Germline V gene lookup returns CDR1 MNHNY and CDR2 SVGAGI (reference sequence). Trimming took 6 bases from V and 4 from J; bases not matched to a gene: 4. The CDR3 consists of 13 residues. CDR3 bases: TGTGCCAGCAGCCCAGGGGGCAGCTATGGCTACACCTTC. Amino acids: CASSPGGSYGYTF.

The chain employs TRBV4-1 and TRBJ2-1; TRBD2 matches 9 bases. The germline CDR1 and CDR2 sequences are MGHRA and YSYEKL. Germline trimming cut 4 bases from V and 10 bases from J; bases unmatched to any gene: 11. The CDR3 loop spans 15 amino acids. CDR3 DNA: TGCGCCAGCAGCCCTCTCAGCGGGAGGTTCCTCGAGCAGTTCTTC. Amino acids: CASSPLSGRFLEQFF.

The rearrangement links TRBV10-3 to TRBJ2-7, with TRBD1 identical over 10 bases. The CDR3 length is 16 residues. The V gene end was trimmed by 5 bases and the J gene end by 3 bases; junction bases not matched to a gene: 10. Germline loops: CDR1 ENHRY, CDR2 SYGVKD. The CDR3 spells CAISQPGTGDVYEQYF. The CDR3 DNA reads as TGTGCCATCAGTCAGCCTGGGACAGGGGACGTCTACGAGCAGTACTTC.

The genes are TRBV10-1 and TRBJ2-2; no definite D call. Germline CDR1 reads WNHNN; CDR2 reads SYGVQD (reference sequence). This CDR3 is 14 amino acids long. V lost 3 bases and J lost 3, with 8 bases in between. The CDR3 region is CASSDGSHTGELFF. DNA of the CDR3: TGCGCCAGCAGTGACGGGTCCCACACCGGGGAGCTGTTTTTT.